This TCR beta chain was captured in a study of T-cell reconstitution after alpha-beta-depleted transplantation in children. The CDR3 sequence is 15 residues long. The germline gives CDR1 MDHEN, CDR2 SYDVKM. The J segment lost 4 bases and the V segment lost 3 bases, leaving 8 bases of the junction unmatched. Researchers prepared the TCRbeta library using unique molecular identifiers, the study reports. MiXCR, run by TCRdb on the PCR reads, gives a single entry per CDR3 protein. The profile shows approximately 400,000 distinct CDR3 sequences, approximately 11% of them singletons. This sequence originates from a human donor who donated a stem cell graft to a child with acute myeloid leukemia. V gene TRBV28 combines with J gene TRBJ2-7; the match to TRBD1 covers 8 bases. Here the sequenced sample was PBMCs from the stem cell graft donor, taken from the stem cell graft. For the CDR3, the DNA is TGTGCCAGCAGTTTTTCCGGACAGGGAAAATACGAGCAGTACTTC. This gives the protein CASSFSGQGKYEQYF.